The 29 T cell receptor beta chains in this list originate from one sample, sequenced in a study of cytomegalovirus exposure and HLA in healthy donors. It was with 60 Vbeta and 13 Jbeta primers that the PCR ran. Here immunoSEQ multiplex PCR was the method, and the copy in TCRdb shows in-frame clones only, minus some. This table holds about 34,000 clones. Sequencing was carried out using PBMCs. These receptors all stem from a human donor in good health.

On this clone: Mismatch with germline at one junction end may stem from a read error. This sequence joins TRBV30 and TRBJ1-2; no definite D call. Germline V gene lookup returns CDR1 GTSNPN and CDR2 SVGIG (reference sequence). The CDR3 extends over 15 amino acids. CDR3 sequence reads: CAGSVRNRYSYGYTF. The CDR3 region has the DNA TGTGCCGGGAGTGTACGTAACCGCTATTCCTATGGCTACACCTTC. Full variable domain (remainder filled in from reference TRBV30 and TRBJ1-2): SQTIHQWPATLVQPVGSPLSLECTVEGTSNPNLYWYRQAAGRGLQLLFYSVGIGQISSEVPQNLSASRPQDRQFILSSKKLLLSDSGFYLCAGSVRNRYSYGYTFGSGTRLTVV.

The rearrangement links TRBV5-5 to TRBJ2-1; TRBD1 agrees at 7 bases. V was clipped by 4 bases and J by 8 bases; unmatched bases: 3. The CDR3 extends over 12 amino acids. Germline CDR1 reads SGHKS; CDR2 reads YYEKEE (reference sequence). In nucleotides, the CDR3 is TGTGCCAGCAGCACGACAGGGCATGAGCAGTTCTTC. Residues: CASSTTGHEQFF.

Here the CDR3 DNA reads TGCGCCAGCGGCAAGACAGGACCGAACACTGAAGCTTTCTTT. This sequence encodes CASGKTGPNTEAFF. The rearrangement joins TRBV10-2 to TRBJ1-1, with TRBD1 as a possible D gene (6 bases). The V gene lost 8 bases and the J gene lost 1 base, with 14 bases spanning the gap. CDR1 is WSHSY, CDR2 SAAADI, per germline. There are 14 residues in the CDR3.

The chain links TRBV19 to TRBJ1-6; 10 bases are a match to TRBD1. The CDR3 consists of 14 residues. Germline values: CDR1 LNHDA, CDR2 SQIVND (reference sequence). V lost 8 bases, J lost 9 bases, and 7 bases stayed unmatched. CDR3 in amino acids: CASEDRGLGSPLHF. For the CDR3, the DNA is TGTGCCAGTGAAGACAGGGGGCTGGGTTCACCCCTCCACTTT.

The chain employs TRBV7-3 and TRBJ1-1; D might be TRBD1 (6 bases). The CDR3 sequence is 15 residues long. Germline assignment: CDR1 SGHTA and CDR2 FQGTGA. The V end lost 5 bases, the J end lost 2 bases, and 15 bases lay between the germline ends. As DNA, the CDR3 is TGTGCCAGCAGCCTCCAGGGGATACGAAACACTGAAGCTTTCTTT. Amino acids: CASSLQGIRNTEAFF.

This chain links TRBV6-5 with TRBJ1-5, with 10 nucleotides matching TRBD1. Trimming took 5 bases from V and 2 from J; bases not matched to a gene: 3. The CDR3 has 15 residues. Germline CDR1 MNHEY, CDR2 SVGAGI. CDR3 coding DNA: TGTGCCAGCAGTCGACAGGGGGCCGGCAATCAGCCCCAGCATTTT. Encoded protein: CASSRQGAGNQPQHF.

DNA for the CDR3: TGTGCCAGTAGTACCTGGACAGGGGCGGGGGAGCAGTACTTC. Translation gives CASSTWTGAGEQYF. The V call is TRBV19, the J call TRBJ2-7; 9 bases line up with TRBD1. Per the germline V gene, CDR1 is LNHDA and CDR2 is SQIVND (reference sequence). Trimming cost V 4 bases and J 7 bases; bases outside gene matches: 8. The CDR3 spans 14 residues. Full variable domain (outside the CDR3, taken from reference TRBV19 and TRBJ2-7): DGGITQSPKYLFRKEGQNVTLSCEQNLNHDAMYWYRQDPGQGLRLIYYSQIVNDFQKGDIAEGYSVSREKKESFPLTVTSAQKNPTAFYLCASSTWTGAGEQYFGPGTRLTVT.

This chain uses TRBV28 with TRBJ1-1, with TRBD1 matching 7 bases. After removal of 7 bases from V and 4 bases from J, the junction contained 6 bases not matched to a gene. The V gene's germline CDR1 is MDHEN and CDR2 SYDVKM. There are 13 residues in the CDR3. The CDR3 DNA sequence: TGTGCCAGCATCACAGGGGTTCCCACTGAAGCTTTCTTT. Translation gives CASITGVPTEAFF.

This chain uses TRBV29-1 with TRBJ1-5; D unclear. The germline gives CDR1 SQVTM, CDR2 ANQGSEA. CDR3 length: 13 amino acids. Trimming stripped 6 bases from V and 3 bases from J, with 12 bases between. CDR3 sequence reads: CSVGGLDNQPQHF. As DNA, the CDR3 is TGCAGCGTCGGAGGTTTGGACAATCAGCCCCAGCATTTT.

This clone ranks as medium-sized in terms of frequency. The chain has TRBV30 and TRBJ1-3; the match to TRBD1 covers 9 bases. Germline V CDR1 and CDR2: GTSNPN, SVGIG (reference sequence). The CDR3 length is 13 residues. After removal of 5 bases from V and 2 bases from J, the junction contained 1 base not matched to a gene. CDR3: CAWDRGAGNTIYF. As DNA, the CDR3 is TGTGCCTGGGACAGGGGGGCTGGAAACACCATATATTTT.

The gene calls are TRBV6-1 and TRBJ1-5; maybe TRBD1 (6 bases). The CDR3 totals 16 residues. V lost 2 bases to trimming and J lost 0 bases, with 11 bases between them. Germline CDR1 is MNHNS and CDR2 is SASEGT. CDR3 region: CASSEWQGNSNQPQHF. The CDR3 DNA is TGTGCCAGCAGTGAATGGCAGGGGAATAGCAATCAGCCCCAGCATTTT.

V usage is TRBV30 and J usage is TRBJ1-4, with TRBD1 matching over 11 bases. Per germline, CDR1 GTSNPN and CDR2 SVGIG (reference sequence). The CDR3 runs 16 residues. Trimming cost V 5 bases and J 0 bases; bases outside gene matches: 5. In DNA, the CDR3 is TGTGCCTGGGGTGGACAGGGGGCCGCAACTAATGAAAAACTGTTTTTT. Translated, it gives CAWGGQGAATNEKLFF.

The chain couples TRBV27 to TRBJ2-5; 7 bases agree with TRBD1. Looked up from germline, CDR1 is MNHEY and CDR2 is SMNVEV (reference sequence). The CDR3 has 14 amino acids. The V gene end was trimmed by 5 bases and the J gene end by 5 bases; junction bases not matched to a gene: 8. CDR3 DNA: TGTGCCAGCAGTGAGACAGGGCTCGAGGAGACCCAGTACTTC. This gives the protein CASSETGLEETQYF.

V is TRBV30 and J is TRBJ1-4; a weak D match, TRBD1 (6 bases). CDR3 length equals 15 residues. Germline CDR1 is GTSNPN and CDR2 is SVGIG (reference sequence). V was cut by 8 bases and J by 0 bases, with 16 bases left in between. CDR3 residues: CAGNGQTTTNEKLFF. The CDR3 DNA follows: TGTGCCGGGAACGGACAGACTACAACTAATGAAAAACTGTTTTTT.

The chain uses TRBV29-1 and TRBJ2-1; TRBD1 is a possible D gene (6 bases). Trimming left V 5 bases short and J 3 bases short, with 17 bases between. The CDR3 has 15 residues. Germline CDR1 is SQVTM and CDR2 is ANQGSEA. CDR3 amino acids: CSVRQPRTDYNEQFF. CDR3 DNA: TGCAGCGTTCGCCAGCCTCGGACAGACTACAATGAGCAGTTCTTC.

The chain recombines TRBV7-2 with TRBJ2-7; 7 bases fit TRBD1. The germline V gene has CDR1 SGHTA and CDR2 FQGNSA. This CDR3 is 15 amino acids long. The V segment lost 1 base and the J segment 0 bases; nucleotides outside the gene matches: 3. In DNA form, the CDR3 reads TGTGCCAGCAGCTTAGGGACAGGTGGCTCCTACGAGCAGTACTTC. Translated: CASSLGTGGSYEQYF.

The CDR3 loop reads CASRLQPSEYEQYF. CDR3 sequence (DNA): TGTGCCAGCAGATTGCAACCTAGCGAGTACGAGCAGTACTTC. This chain connects TRBV11-2 to TRBJ2-7; the D gene is possibly TRBD2 (6 bases). From germline, CDR1 is SGHAT and CDR2 FQNNGV. CDR3 length equals 14 residues. Trimming shortened V by 6 bases and J by 4 bases, and 16 bases separated the two germline ends.

This chain's CDR3 is CASSLGETQYF. The CDR3 DNA follows: TGTGCCAGCAGCCTCGGGGAGACCCAGTACTTC. The rearrangement uses TRBV2 and TRBJ2-5; D gene unclear. V lost 6 bases, J lost 5 bases, and 7 bases lay in between. Germline V gene lookup returns CDR1 SNHLY and CDR2 FYNNEI. CDR3 length equals 11 residues.

This sequence joins TRBV30 and TRBJ1-2, with 9 bases identical to TRBD1. Germline V gene sequence: CDR1 GTSNPN, CDR2 SVGIG (reference sequence). The CDR3 length is 14 residues. V shed 2 bases and J 3 bases; nucleotides not matched to a gene: 4. The DNA of the CDR3 is TGTGCCTGGAGTCCCTGGACAGGGGACTATGGCTACACCTTC. It codes for CAWSPWTGDYGYTF.

The chain employs TRBV5-4 and TRBJ1-4, with a tentative D call TRBD1 (6 bases). The CDR3 has 14 amino acids. V lost 1 base to trimming and J lost 8 bases, with 12 bases between them. Germline values: CDR1 SGHNT, CDR2 YYREEE (reference sequence). DNA for the CDR3: TGTGCCAGCAGCTTGAAGGGGGGGAAGGAAAAACTGTTTTTT. This codes for CASSLKGGKEKLFF.

CDR3 in amino acids: CASSFPGGYGYTF. The CDR3 bases are TGTGCCAGCAGCTTTCCAGGGGGCTATGGCTACACCTTC. This chain links TRBV5-8 with TRBJ1-2, with TRBD1 matching over 7 bases. The germline V gene has CDR1 SGHTS and CDR2 YDEGEE. V lost 2 bases and J lost 4; bases outside the gene matches: 2. This CDR3 has 13 amino acids.

The chain recombines TRBV29-1 with TRBJ1-2; no clear D gene. This CDR3 contains 11 residues. Germline loops: CDR1 SQVTM, CDR2 ANQGSEA. V lost 4 bases and J lost 6, with 9 bases in between. CDR3 bases: TGCAGCGTTGTAAGAGCAAATGGCTACACCTTC. It is translated as CSVVRANGYTF.

In regard to this clone: At one of its ends the junction is not consistent with the germline gene, which may arise from a read error. The genes are TRBV7-6 and TRBJ1-5, with 7 nucleotides matching TRBD1. The V gene's germline CDR1 is SGHVS and CDR2 FNYEAQ. The CDR3 contains 14 residues. Written as DNA, the CDR3 is TGTGCCAGCAGCTTAGCAGGGGGCAATCAGCACCAGCATTTT. Its protein product is CASSLAGGNQHQHF.

The chain is built from TRBV5-1 and TRBJ1-1; 7 bases fit TRBD1. Trimming removed 3 bases from V and 7 bases from J; junction bases left unmatched: 6. Germline lookup yields CDR1 SGHRS and CDR2 YFSETQ. The CDR3 totals 13 residues. CDR3 coding DNA: TGCGCCAGCAGCTCGGGACAGCCCTATGAAGCTTTCTTT. Protein: CASSSGQPYEAFF. The variable domain in full, with the rest retrieved from reference TRBV5-1 and TRBJ1-1, is KAGVTQTPRYLIKTRGQQVTLSCSPISGHRSVSWYQQTPGQGLQFLFEYFSETQRNKGNFPGRFSGRQFSNSRSEMNVSTLELGDSALYLCASSSGQPYEAFFGQGTRLTVV.

V and J are TRBV6-1 and TRBJ2-7; D is unresolved. The V gene's germline CDR1 is MNHNS and CDR2 SASEGT. Trimming shortened V by 1 base and J by 3 bases, and 4 bases separated the two germline ends. This CDR3 spans 12 amino acids. CDR3 in amino acids: CASSEGVYEQYF. The CDR3 bases are TGTGCCAGCAGTGAAGGAGTCTACGAGCAGTACTTC.

As to this clone: A junction end diverges from the germline sequence, so it may reflect a read error. This sequence joins TRBV18 and TRBJ1-3; 8 bases agree with TRBD1. CDR3 length equals 18 residues. Germline values: CDR1 KGHSH, CDR2 LQKENI. CDR3 DNA sequence: TGTGCCAGCTCACCCCAAGGTGGGACAGGAGCGCTTGGAAACAACATATATTTT. The encoded protein is CASSPQGGTGALGNNIYF.

CDR3 amino acids: CASSRTVGGDGYTF. For the CDR3, the DNA is TGTGCCAGCAGTCGGACTGTGGGGGGTGATGGCTACACCTTC. The rearrangement links TRBV2 to TRBJ1-2; perhaps TRBD1 as D (5 bases). CDR1 SNHLY and CDR2 FYNNEI come from the germline V gene. V lost 5 bases and J lost 6, with 16 bases in between. The CDR3 has 14 residues.

The chain uses TRBV9 and TRBJ1-2; 10 bases match TRBD1. With 3 bases clipped from V and 7 bases from J, the junction kept 12 bases outside the gene matches. From germline, CDR1 is SGDLS and CDR2 YYNGEE. This CDR3 has 16 residues. The CDR3 protein is CASSDRDRGLSGGYTF. CDR3 bases: TGTGCCAGCAGCGACCGGGACAGGGGACTTTCGGGTGGCTACACCTTC.

The chain recombines TRBV2 with TRBJ2-7, with 8 positions matching TRBD1. Trimming removed 11 bases from V and 2 bases from J; junction bases left unmatched: 8. The CDR3 is 13 residues long. Per the germline V gene, CDR1 is SNHLY and CDR2 is FYNNEI. Here the CDR3 reads CAGSTGVTYEQYF. DNA for the CDR3: TGTGCCGGATCGACAGGGGTCACCTACGAGCAGTACTTC.